The 23 T cell receptor beta chains in this list originate from one sample, sequenced in a study of identical twins. TCRdb re-called the 5' RACE reads with MiXCR, one entry per CDR3 protein. The table has 700,000 or so distinct CDR3 sequences, 21% seen once. This sample also belongs to another study, concerning T cells expressing NK-cell markers.

The sample comprised PBMCs. All receptors derive from a young woman in good health.

The table lists this clonotype with a few counts. The chain links TRBV7-2 to TRBJ2-1; possibly TRBD1 for D (5 bases). Trimming took off 3 bases at V and 7 bases at J, with 22 bases between the two ends. The germline gives CDR1 SGHTA, CDR2 FQGNSA. The CDR3 length is 17 residues. The CDR3 nucleotides read TGTGCCAGCAGCTTGCAGGGCCCTAGTCTGGTGGGTAATGAGCAGTTCTTC. Encoded protein: CASSLQGPSLVGNEQFF.

The chain combines TRBV5-6 with TRBJ2-1, with 12 bases lining up with TRBD2. The ends lost 4 bases at V and 8 bases at J; junction bases unmatched: 10. The CDR3 consists of 16 residues. Germline values: CDR1 SGHDT, CDR2 YYEEEE. The CDR3 nucleotides are TGTGCCAGCAGCCCGCCGGGACTAGCGGGTTTTGATGAGCAGTTCTTC. Amino acids: CASSPPGLAGFDEQFF.

The chain links TRBV20-1 to TRBJ2-1; 12 bases are shared with TRBD2. After removal of 3 bases from V and 8 bases from J, the junction contained 5 bases not matched to a gene. This CDR3 region has 14 residues. Germline V CDR1 and CDR2: DFQATT, SNEGSKA (reference sequence). CDR3 amino acids: CSASKLAGGHEQFF. In nucleotides, the CDR3 is TGCAGTGCTAGTAAACTAGCGGGGGGCCATGAGCAGTTCTTC.

The V call is TRBV6-5, the J call TRBJ2-3; D unclear. Germline V gene lookup returns CDR1 MNHEY and CDR2 SVGAGI. This CDR3 comprises 10 residues. Trimming removed 2 bases at V and 10 bases at J, with 4 bases between. The CDR3 spells CASSYGPQYF. CDR3 nucleotides: TGTGCCAGCAGTTACGGCCCGCAGTATTTT.

The chain combines TRBV7-2 with TRBJ2-7; the D call may be TRBD1 or TRBD2 (5 bases each). Trimming left V 2 bases short and J 5 bases short, with 10 bases between. The CDR3 runs 13 residues. Germline V CDR1 and CDR2: SGHTA, FQGNSA. CDR3 coding DNA: TGTGCCAGCAGCTTAACCTGGGACCACGAGCAGTACTTC. Amino acid sequence: CASSLTWDHEQYF.

This clonotype showed up just a few times. This chain connects TRBV20-1 to TRBJ2-3; the D call may be TRBD1 or TRBD2 (5 bases each). Trimming cost V 5 bases and J 0 bases, with 9 bases left between them. Germline loops: CDR1 DFQATT, CDR2 SNEGSKA (reference sequence). This CDR3 has 13 residues. CDR3 nucleotides: TGCAGTGCTGGGTGGGGGAGCACAGATACGCAGTATTTT. Its translation is CSAGWGSTDTQYF.

There are many counts of this clonotype. The V and J genes are TRBV3-1 and TRBJ2-3, with D perhaps TRBD2 (5 bases). V dropped 4 bases and J dropped 2 bases, with 16 bases sitting between them. This CDR3 contains 16 residues. Germline CDR1 LGHDT, CDR2 YNNKEL (reference sequence). Written as DNA, the CDR3 is TGTGCCAGCAGCCCGCCCCCTAGCTTCGCCACAGATACGCAGTATTTT. Amino acids: CASSPPPSFATDTQYF.

This clonotype was seen many times. The chain couples TRBV2 to TRBJ1-1; TRBD1 matches 9 bases. With 6 bases clipped from V and 6 bases from J, the junction kept 11 bases outside the gene matches. In germline, CDR1 is SNHLY, CDR2 FYNNEI. This CDR3 region has 15 residues. CDR3 residues: CASREHPGQGAEAFF. CDR3 in DNA: TGTGCCAGCAGAGAACATCCGGGACAGGGTGCTGAAGCTTTCTTT.

This clonotype was recorded many times. The chain joins TRBV12-3 or TRBV12-4 to TRBJ1-3, with D perhaps TRBD1 (5 bases). Between the trimmed V and J ends, which lost 4 bases and 0 bases, there was a span of 13 bases. The CDR3 contains 16 residues. The CDR3 here is CASSSLGQPSGNTIYF. In DNA form, the CDR3 reads TGTGCCAGCAGTTCCCTGGGGCAGCCCTCTGGAAACACCATATATTTT.

The chain uses TRBV27 and TRBJ2-5; D possibly matches TRBD1 or TRBD2 (6 bases each). V lost 6 bases and J 1 base, leaving 15 bases between the germline ends. The V gene's germline CDR1 is MNHEY and CDR2 SMNVEV (reference sequence). CDR3 length: 15 amino acids. CDR3 in DNA: TGTGCCAGCAGACACAGACTAGGGGGCCAAGAGACCCAGTACTTC. This gives the protein CASRHRLGGQETQYF.

In its sample, this clonotype was seen many times. This chain links TRBV7-9 with TRBJ1-6, with D unclear. The CDR3 spans 16 residues. The V and J ends lost 5 bases and 8 bases respectively, with 19 bases between them. Germline lookup yields CDR1 SEHNR and CDR2 FQNEAQ (reference sequence). This CDR3 is CASSPGVTRPYSPLHF. CDR3 coding DNA: TGTGCCAGCAGCCCCGGCGTAACCAGGCCGTATTCACCCCTCCACTTT. The complete variable domain, with remaining parts taken from reference TRBV7-9 and TRBJ1-6, reads DTGVSQNPRHKITKRGQNVTFRCDPISEHNRLYWYRQTLGQGPEFLTYFQNEAQLEKSRLLSDRFSAERPKGSFSTLEIQRTEQGDSAMYLCASSPGVTRPYSPLHFGNGTRLTVT.

This chain joins TRBV6-5 and TRBJ1-2; TRBD1 matches 8 bases. V lost 7 bases to trimming and J lost 8 bases; unmatched junction nucleotides: 3. The CDR3 sequence is 11 residues long. Germline CDR1 is MNHEY and CDR2 is SVGAGI. In nucleotides, the CDR3 is TGTGCCAGCAATTCAGGGGGCGGCTACACCTTC. Its protein is CASNSGGGYTF.

This clonotype has more than one count but fewer than ten. The genes are TRBV28 and TRBJ2-2, with 13 positions matching TRBD2. Germline V CDR1 and CDR2: MDHEN, SYDVKM. V was pared by 6 bases and J by 7 bases, with 5 bases of the junction left unmatched. The CDR3 is 15 amino acids. The CDR3 DNA reads TGTGCCAGCAGGCCGACTAGCGGGAGGATCGGGGAGCTGTTTTTT. Translated: CASRPTSGRIGELFF.

This clonotype was seen a handful of times. The chain links TRBV10-2 to TRBJ1-2, with D possibly matching TRBD1 (6 bases). The CDR3 contains 14 residues. Germline CDR1 reads WSHSY; CDR2 reads SAAADI. Trimming took off 5 bases at V and 4 bases at J, with 14 bases between the two ends. This CDR3 is CASSRQEIGYGYTF. The DNA of the CDR3 is TGCGCCAGCAGTCGACAGGAAATAGGCTATGGCTACACCTTC.

The V gene is TRBV6-2 or TRBV6-3, the J gene TRBJ2-1, with D perhaps matching TRBD1 (6 bases). Trimming removed 8 bases from V and 4 bases from J, with 15 bases in between. The germline V gene has CDR1 MNHEY and CDR2 SVGEGT. The CDR3 extends over 14 amino acids. The CDR3 loop reads CASGLKGVYNEQFF. CDR3 sequence (DNA): TGTGCCAGCGGTTTGAAGGGGGTTTACAATGAGCAGTTCTTC.

This clonotype was picked up a small number of times. The chain carries TRBV20-1 and TRBJ2-7, with D possibly matching TRBD1 (6 bases). This CDR3 comprises 13 residues. Germline V gives CDR1 DFQATT, CDR2 SNEGSKA (reference sequence). V lost 6 bases and J 6 bases, leaving 18 bases between the germline ends. The CDR3 region is CSAQGDMNPEQYF. As DNA, the CDR3 is TGCAGTGCCCAAGGGGACATGAACCCCGAGCAGTACTTC.

This clonotype was picked up many times. V is TRBV6-5 and J is TRBJ2-5; D is perhaps TRBD1 (6 bases). The germline V gene encodes CDR1 MNHEY and CDR2 SVGAGI. This CDR3 is 15 amino acids long. Trimming took 2 bases from V and 1 from J, leaving 11 bases between them. CDR3 loop: CASSYLTQGQETQYF. The CDR3 DNA is TGTGCCAGCAGTTACCTGACACAGGGCCAAGAGACCCAGTACTTC.

This chain uses TRBV6-2 or TRBV6-3 with TRBJ2-5; the D is unclear. The germline V gene has CDR1 MNHEY and CDR2 SVGEGT. This CDR3 contains 11 residues. V lost 2 bases, J lost 10 bases, and 8 bases lay in between. The chain's CDR3 is CASSYREDQYF. In nucleotides, the CDR3 is TGTGCCAGCAGTTACAGGGAAGACCAGTACTTC.

This clonotype was observed a handful of times. The chain couples TRBV5-1 to TRBJ2-2; 12 bases are shared with TRBD2. After removal of 7 bases from V and 5 bases from J, the junction contained 9 bases not matched to a gene. Germline lookup yields CDR1 SGHRS and CDR2 YFSETQ. The CDR3 consists of 16 residues. In DNA form, the CDR3 reads TGCGCCAGCCGAACCGTCGGACTAGCGGGGACCGGGGAGCTGTTTTTT. It is translated as CASRTVGLAGTGELFF.

This clonotype was observed a few times. The rearrangement uses TRBV29-1 and TRBJ1-1; D is uncertain. Germline V lookup: CDR1 SQVTM, CDR2 ANQGSEA. Between the trimmed V and J ends, which lost 5 bases and 11 bases, there was a span of 12 bases. This CDR3 comprises 10 residues. The CDR3 loop reads CSVLIREAFF. The CDR3 DNA is TGCAGCGTTCTTATCCGTGAGGCTTTCTTT.

The sample holds a few counts of this clonotype. J is TRBJ2-3 and V is TRBV20-1; 7 bases are a match to TRBD1. Germline-derived CDR1 and CDR2 are DFQATT and SNEGSKA (reference sequence). The V and J ends lost 6 bases and 1 base, in that order; junction bases with no gene match: 4. This CDR3 contains 13 residues. CDR3 DNA: TGCAGTGCCCACGACAGGGGCACAGATACGCAGTATTTT. Protein product: CSAHDRGTDTQYF.

This clonotype was observed a few times. The genes are TRBV10-3 and TRBJ2-2; D might be TRBD1 (5 bases). Deletions cut 2 bases from V and 5 bases from J, with 15 bases between. In germline, CDR1 is ENHRY, CDR2 SYGVKD. The CDR3 length is 16 residues. The CDR3 DNA reads TGTGCCATCAGTGAGAGACAGATCGAAATGACCGGGGAGCTGTTTTTT. Translation: CAISERQIEMTGELFF.

The table lists this clonotype with a few counts. This chain links TRBV20-1 with TRBJ2-1; D is uncertain. Per germline, CDR1 DFQATT and CDR2 SNEGSKA (reference sequence). This CDR3 comprises 13 residues. With 6 bases removed from V and 8 bases from J, the gap between germline ends came to 17 bases. In nucleotides, the CDR3 is TGCAGTGCCCCCGACCCCCGCCGGCATGAGCAGTTCTTC. It codes for CSAPDPRRHEQFF.